This is a list of T cell receptor beta chains from one sample in a study of shared clonotypes between healthy human individuals. Using immunoSEQ multiplex PCR, the repertoire was profiled, and TCRdb retains in-frame clones only, with some absent. The sample lists about half a million clones; roughly 80% were seen once. Source material: PBMCs. The receptors were gathered from a woman in her forties in good health. Some clones in this sample may be carry-over from other donors' samples. Each CDR3 is given with its conserved first and last residue. A D gene is named only where the DNA matches it firmly. Clone size is shown for a subset of rows, as once, few, many or a class of expanded clone.

clone size,V gene,CDR3 length,J gene,D gene,CDR3 DNA,CDR3 protein
-,TRBV21-1,17,TRBJ1-1,-,TGTGTCAGCAGCCCGCCCCCCAGGGAAAGAGTAACCGCTGAAGCTTTCTTT,CVSSPPPRERVTAEAFF
-,TRBV7-2,15,TRBJ2-3,-,TGTGCCAGCAGCCTCAGCAGGGTGGGCACAGATACGCAGTATTTT,CASSLSRVGTDTQYF
-,TRBV2,13,TRBJ2-7,TRBD2,TGTGCCAGCAGTGTTCCTAGCGGGATCGAGCAGTACTTC,CASSVPSGIEQYF
-,TRBV11-2,17,TRBJ2-4,-,TGTGCCAGCAGCTTAGTCCGTGGGGGAGTAACCAAAAACATTCAGTACTTC,CASSLVRGGVTKNIQYF
-,TRBV5-6,14,TRBJ2-1,TRBD2,TGTGCCAGCAAAGGACTAGCGGCCTACAATGAGCAGTTCTTC,CASKGLAAYNEQFF
once,TRBV15,18,TRBJ1-3,-,TGTGCCACCAGCAGAGACCTCCCCCGCAGGTGGGATGGAAACACCATATATTTT,CATSRDLPRRWDGNTIYF
-,TRBV18,15,TRBJ2-5,-,TGTGCCAGCTCACCAGTGGGAGGGACACAAGAGACCCAGTACTTC,CASSPVGGTQETQYF
-,TRBV9,16,TRBJ2-3,TRBD2,TGTGCCAGCAGCGTAGGGGCTAGCGGGAGTACAGATACGCAGTATTTT,CASSVGASGSTDTQYF
once,TRBV28,15,TRBJ2-7,TRBD2,TGTGCCAGCCCACCGGGACTAGCAACGAACTACGAGCAGTACTTC,CASPPGLATNYEQYF
once,TRBV19,17,TRBJ2-7,TRBD1,TGTGCCAGTAGTACGCGGCAGACAGGGGGCCTCTTAAACGAGCAGTACTTC,CASSTRQTGGLLNEQYF
-,TRBV6-1,15,TRBJ2-2,-,TGTGCCAGCAGTGAAGCACAGCCCTTCACCGGGGAGCTGTTTTTT,CASSEAQPFTGELFF
-,TRBV29-1,13,TRBJ1-2,TRBD1,TGCAGCGTTGAAGGACAGGGGAACTATGGCTACACCTTC,CSVEGQGNYGYTF
-,TRBV18,13,TRBJ1-4,-,TGTGCCAGCTCACCAAGGGACACTGAAAAACTGTTTTTT,CASSPRDTEKLFF
-,TRBV28,14,TRBJ2-3,-,TGTGCCAGCAGTTCCGTCGGGAAGGCAGATACGCAGTATTTT,CASSSVGKADTQYF
-,TRBV28,16,TRBJ2-4,TRBD2,TGTGCCAGCAGTCCCGGGGGGTGGCAAGCCAAAAACATTCAGTACTTC,CASSPGGWQAKNIQYF
-,TRBV6-5,13,TRBJ1-1,-,TGTGCCAGCAGCACCTTTCGTAACACTGAAGCTTTCTTT,CASSTFRNTEAFF
-,TRBV4-2,15,TRBJ2-1,TRBD1,TGTGCCAGCAGCCAGCGGACAGGGAGCAACAATGAGCAGTTCTTC,CASSQRTGSNNEQFF
-,TRBV25-1,15,TRBJ1-5,-,-,CASSSSGGGDQPQHF
-,TRBV5-6,15,TRBJ2-7,TRBD2,TGTGCCAGCAGGGAACGGACTAGCGGGAGACACGAGCAGTACTTC,CASRERTSGRHEQYF
-,TRBV6-1,12,TRBJ1-1,-,TGTGCCAGCAGTCTGGGGTGGACTGAAGCTTTCTTT,CASSLGWTEAFF
-,TRBV7-9,14,TRBJ1-4,-,TGTGCCAGCAGCTCTGCGGCCAGTAATGAAAAACTGTTTTTT,CASSSAASNEKLFF
-,TRBV30,15,TRBJ1-5,-,TGTGCCTGGAGGGCGGGGGGAGGCCCCAATCAGCCCCAGCATTTT,CAWRAGGGPNQPQHF
-,TRBV30,12,TRBJ1-2,-,TGTGCCTGGAGCCCGGGACTCTATGGCTACACCTTC,CAWSPGLYGYTF
-,TRBV4-1,17,TRBJ2-7,-,TGCGCCAGCAGCCCCTCCGTAGCGCCGGTTAGCTCCTACGAGCAGTACTTC,CASSPSVAPVSSYEQYF
many,TRBV30,14,TRBJ1-5,-,TGTGCCTGGACCAATGGGGGGGGAAATCAGCCCCAGCATTTT,CAWTNGGGNQPQHF
-,TRBV7-2,15,TRBJ2-7,-,TGTGCCAGCAGCGCCCCCGGGCAGGGAACGTACGAGCAGTACTTC,CASSAPGQGTYEQYF
-,TRBV30,16,TRBJ1-2,TRBD1,TGTGCCTGGAGTCCCGGGACAGGGGGATTTGTCTATGGCTACACCTTC,CAWSPGTGGFVYGYTF
-,TRBV7-9,12,TRBJ2-7,-,TGTGCCAGCAGCCCAGAGCCCTACGAGCAGTACTTC,CASSPEPYEQYF
-,TRBV5-4,17,TRBJ2-1,TRBD2,TGTGCCAGCAGCTTGGGGTCGGGCGGGAGACCCTACAATGAGCAGTTCTTC,CASSLGSGGRPYNEQFF
-,TRBV27,14,TRBJ1-4,TRBD1,TGTGCCAGCAGTTCCGGACAGGGGGTTGGAAAACTGTTTTTT,CASSSGQGVGKLFF
once,TRBV28,18,TRBJ2-6,-,TGTGCCAGCAGTCACCCTTCGGGGACAAAATTTTTGTCCAACGTCCTGACTTTC,CASSHPSGTKFLSNVLTF
-,TRBV9,15,TRBJ2-1,TRBD1,TGTGCCAGCAGCGCCAGACAGGGGCGAATCGATGAGCAGTTCTTC,CASSARQGRIDEQFF
-,TRBV5-1,16,TRBJ2-3,TRBD2,TGCGCCAGCAGCTTGGCCGTGCCTAGCGGTAAGGATACGCAGTATTTT,CASSLAVPSGKDTQYF
few,TRBV18,14,TRBJ2-7,TRBD1,TGTGCCAGCTCACAAAATCAACAGGGGGGCGAGCAGTACTTC,CASSQNQQGGEQYF
few,TRBV15,15,TRBJ1-2,-,TGTGCCACCAGGGAACACCACAGGGAAATGGATGGCTACACCTTC,CATREHHREMDGYTF
-,TRBV9,16,TRBJ2-7,TRBD2,TGTGCCAGCAGCGGACTAGCGGGAGGGCCTTCCTACGAGCAGTACTTC,CASSGLAGGPSYEQYF
few,TRBV7-2,15,TRBJ2-5,TRBD2,TGTGCCAGCAGCTGGGGTCCTAGCGGCCAAGAGACCCAGTACTTC,CASSWGPSGQETQYF
few,TRBV12-2,13,TRBJ2-1,-,TGTGCAAGTCGCCAGGGGATTTGTGTTGAGCAGTTCTTC,CASRQGICVEQFF
once,TRBV5-6,13,TRBJ1-5,-,TGTGCCAGCAGCTTGGGGAGCAATCAGCCCCAGCATTTT,CASSLGSNQPQHF
-,TRBV5-1,13,TRBJ2-7,-,TGCGCCACCCGGGACCCGCCGAGTTACGAGCAGTACTTC,CATRDPPSYEQYF
few,TRBV29-1,14,TRBJ2-7,TRBD2,TGCAGCGCGACACTAGCGGCCGACTCCTACGAGCAGTACTTC,CSATLAADSYEQYF
-,TRBV4-1,16,TRBJ2-7,TRBD2,TGCGCCAGCAGCCAAGAGGGGGCTAGCGGGTCCTACGAGCAGTACTTC,CASSQEGASGSYEQYF
-,TRBV5-1,16,TRBJ2-3,TRBD2,TGCGCCAGCAGCTTGGTAACGGGAGGCGGCACAGATACGCAGTATTTT,CASSLVTGGGTDTQYF
-,TRBV28,15,TRBJ2-1,TRBD2,TGTGCCAGCCACCCGACTAGCGGGGGGTACAATGAGCAGTTCTTC,CASHPTSGGYNEQFF
once,TRBV10-1,16,TRBJ2-3,TRBD2,TGCGCCAGCAGTGAGGGGGCCAGCGGGAGCGCAGATACGCAGTATTTT,CASSEGASGSADTQYF
-,TRBV6-1,12,TRBJ2-7,-,TGTGCCAGCAGTCGCGAAGTCTACGAGCAGTACTTC,CASSREVYEQYF
-,TRBV4-2,13,TRBJ1-5,-,TGTGCCAGCAGCTTAGTACGTAATCAGCCCCAGCATTTT,CASSLVRNQPQHF
-,TRBV7-6,15,TRBJ2-3,-,TGTGCCAGCAGCTTACCCGGCGGGGGCACAGATACGCAGTATTTT,CASSLPGGGTDTQYF
-,TRBV4-2,18,TRBJ2-1,TRBD2,TGTGCCAGCAGCCAAGAAGGATTGGGACTAGGGCTTTACAATGAGCAGTTCTTC,CASSQEGLGLGLYNEQFF
-,TRBV23-1,15,TRBJ2-7,TRBD2,TGCGCCAGCAGAAAAGCGGGAGGCGCCTCCTACGAGCAGTACTTC,CASRKAGGASYEQYF
-,TRBV28,13,TRBJ2-5,TRBD1,TGTGCCACCGTACAGGGGGCGCGAGAGACCCAGTACTTC,CATVQGARETQYF